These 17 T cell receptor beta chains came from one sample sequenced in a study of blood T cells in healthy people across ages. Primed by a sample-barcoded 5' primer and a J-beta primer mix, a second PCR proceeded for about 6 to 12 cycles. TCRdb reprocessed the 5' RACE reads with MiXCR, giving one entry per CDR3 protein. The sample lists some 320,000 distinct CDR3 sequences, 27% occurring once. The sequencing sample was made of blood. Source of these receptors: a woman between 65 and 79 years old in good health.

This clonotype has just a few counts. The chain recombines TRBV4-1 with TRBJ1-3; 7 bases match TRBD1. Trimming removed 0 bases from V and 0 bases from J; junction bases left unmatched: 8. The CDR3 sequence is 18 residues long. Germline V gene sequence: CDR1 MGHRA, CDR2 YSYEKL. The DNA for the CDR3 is TGCGCCAGCAGCCAAGATAGACTTGGACAGGCCTCTGGAAACACCATATATTTT. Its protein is CASSQDRLGQASGNTIYF.

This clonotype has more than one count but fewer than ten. In DNA form, the CDR3 reads TGTGCCAGCAGCCACTCCGGGACAGGGAACAATGAGCAGTTCTTC. Translating gives CASSHSGTGNNEQFF. V is TRBV12-3 or TRBV12-4 and J is TRBJ2-1; 9 bases agree with TRBD1. The V and J ends lost 6 bases and 5 bases, in that order; junction bases with no gene match: 8. The CDR3 contains 15 residues.

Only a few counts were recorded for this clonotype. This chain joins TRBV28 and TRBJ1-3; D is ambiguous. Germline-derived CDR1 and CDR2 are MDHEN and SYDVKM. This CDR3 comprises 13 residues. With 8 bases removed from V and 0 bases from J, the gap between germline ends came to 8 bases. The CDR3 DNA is TGTGCCAGCGGCTTTGGCTCTGGAAACACCATATATTTT. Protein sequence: CASGFGSGNTIYF.

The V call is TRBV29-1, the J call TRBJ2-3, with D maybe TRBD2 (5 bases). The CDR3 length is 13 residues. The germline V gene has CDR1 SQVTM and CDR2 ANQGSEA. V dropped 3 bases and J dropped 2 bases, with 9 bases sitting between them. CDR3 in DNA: TGCAGCGTTGATAAGGGAGACACAGATACGCAGTATTTT. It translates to CSVDKGDTDTQYF.

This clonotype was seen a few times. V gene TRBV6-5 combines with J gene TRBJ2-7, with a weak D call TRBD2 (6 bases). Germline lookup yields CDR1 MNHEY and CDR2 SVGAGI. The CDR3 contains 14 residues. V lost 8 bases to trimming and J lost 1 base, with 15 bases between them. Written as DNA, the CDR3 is TGTGCCAGCCGTCGCATTAGCGGTTCCTACGAGCAGTACTTC. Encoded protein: CASRRISGSYEQYF.

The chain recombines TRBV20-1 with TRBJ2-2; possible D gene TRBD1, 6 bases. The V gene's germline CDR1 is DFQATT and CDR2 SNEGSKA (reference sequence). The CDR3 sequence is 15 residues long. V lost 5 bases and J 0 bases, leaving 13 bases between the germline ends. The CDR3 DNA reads TGCAGTGCTCGAAAAGGACAGTCGAACACCGGGGAGCTGTTTTTT. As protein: CSARKGQSNTGELFF.

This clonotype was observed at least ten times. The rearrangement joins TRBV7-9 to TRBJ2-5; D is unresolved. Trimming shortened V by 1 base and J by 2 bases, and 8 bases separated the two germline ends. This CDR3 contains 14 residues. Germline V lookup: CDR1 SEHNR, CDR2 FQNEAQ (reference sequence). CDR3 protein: CASSLDSEQETQYF. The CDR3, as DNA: TGTGCCAGCAGCTTAGACAGCGAACAAGAGACCCAGTACTTC. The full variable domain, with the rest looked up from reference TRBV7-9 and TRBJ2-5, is DTGVSQNPRHKITKRGQNVTFRCDPISEHNRLYWYRQTLGQGPEFLTYFQNEAQLEKSRLLSDRFSAERPKGSFSTLEIQRTEQGDSAMYLCASSLDSEQETQYFGPGTRLLVL.

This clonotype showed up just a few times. The CDR3 nucleotides read TGTGCCAGCACCAGCAACAGGGGCGATGAGACCCAGTACTTC. Translated: CASTSNRGDETQYF. The V call is TRBV7-2, the J call TRBJ2-5; TRBD1 agrees at 7 bases. Germline trimming cut 7 bases from V and 5 bases from J; bases unmatched to any gene: 10. Germline assignment: CDR1 SGHTA and CDR2 FQGNSA. CDR3 length equals 14 residues.

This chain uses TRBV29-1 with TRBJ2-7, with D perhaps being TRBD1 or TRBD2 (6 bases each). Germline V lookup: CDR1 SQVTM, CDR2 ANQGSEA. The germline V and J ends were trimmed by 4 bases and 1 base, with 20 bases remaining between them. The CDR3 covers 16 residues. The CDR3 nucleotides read TGCAGCGTTGTATTGGCTACAGGGAGGAATTCCTACGAGCAGTACTTC. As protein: CSVVLATGRNSYEQYF.

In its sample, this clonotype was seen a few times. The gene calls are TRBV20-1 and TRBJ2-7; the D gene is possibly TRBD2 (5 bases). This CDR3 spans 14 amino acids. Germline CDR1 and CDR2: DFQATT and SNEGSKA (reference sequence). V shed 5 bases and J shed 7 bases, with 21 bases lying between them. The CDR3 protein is CSAVTSFSPREQYF. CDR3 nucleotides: TGCAGTGCTGTAACTAGTTTCTCCCCTCGGGAGCAGTACTTC.

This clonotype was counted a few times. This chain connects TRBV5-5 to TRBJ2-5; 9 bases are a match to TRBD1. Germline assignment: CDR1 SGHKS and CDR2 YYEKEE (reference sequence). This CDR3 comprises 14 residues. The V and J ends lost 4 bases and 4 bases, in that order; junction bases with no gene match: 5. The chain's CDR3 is CASSTGTGRETQYF. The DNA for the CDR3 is TGTGCCAGCAGCACCGGGACAGGGAGAGAGACCCAGTACTTC.

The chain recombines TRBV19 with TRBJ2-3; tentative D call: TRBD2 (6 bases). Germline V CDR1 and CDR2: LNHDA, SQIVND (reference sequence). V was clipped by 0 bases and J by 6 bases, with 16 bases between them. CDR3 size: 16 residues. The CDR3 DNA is TGTGCCAGTAGTATAGACGTACGGGAGTTCAGGGATACGCAGTATTTT. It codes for CASSIDVREFRDTQYF.

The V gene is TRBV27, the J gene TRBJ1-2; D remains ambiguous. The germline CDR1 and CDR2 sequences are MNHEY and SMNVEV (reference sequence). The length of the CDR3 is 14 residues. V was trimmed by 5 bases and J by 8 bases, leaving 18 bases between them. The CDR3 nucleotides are TGTGCCAGCAGTCCTGGCGCGTACGATTCGGGCTACACCTTC. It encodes CASSPGAYDSGYTF.

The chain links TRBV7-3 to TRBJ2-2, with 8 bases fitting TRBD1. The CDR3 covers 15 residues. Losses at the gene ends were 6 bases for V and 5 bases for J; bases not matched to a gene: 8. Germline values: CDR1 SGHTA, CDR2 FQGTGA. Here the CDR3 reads CASSPTGGPTGELFF. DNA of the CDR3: TGTGCCAGCAGTCCAACAGGGGGACCAACCGGGGAGCTGTTTTTT.

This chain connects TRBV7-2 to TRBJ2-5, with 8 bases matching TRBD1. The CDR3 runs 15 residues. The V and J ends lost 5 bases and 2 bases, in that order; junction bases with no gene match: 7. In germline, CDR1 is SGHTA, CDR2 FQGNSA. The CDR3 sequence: CASSLGTGLQETQYF. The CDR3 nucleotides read TGTGCCAGCAGCCTCGGGACAGGTCTTCAAGAGACCCAGTACTTC.

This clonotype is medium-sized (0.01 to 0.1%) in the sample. The CDR3 sequence is CAISESMGADTQYF. As DNA, the CDR3 is TGTGCCATCAGTGAGTCGATGGGGGCAGATACGCAGTATTTT. The rearrangement links TRBV10-3 to TRBJ2-3; D tentatively fits TRBD1 or TRBD2 (5 bases each). This CDR3 has 14 residues. V was pared by 0 bases and J by 4 bases, with 8 bases between. Germline-derived CDR1 and CDR2 are ENHRY and SYGVKD.

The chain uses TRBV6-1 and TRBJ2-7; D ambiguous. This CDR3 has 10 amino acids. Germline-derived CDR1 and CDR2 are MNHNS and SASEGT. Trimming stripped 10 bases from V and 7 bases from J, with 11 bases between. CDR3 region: CATQSLEQYF. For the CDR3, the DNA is TGTGCCACCCAGTCCTTAGAGCAGTACTTC.